The 13 T cell receptor beta chains below come from one sample, sequenced in a study of cytomegalovirus exposure and HLA in healthy donors. In the PCR, 60 Vbeta and 13 Jbeta primers were used. Libraries were prepared by immunoSEQ multiplex PCR; TCRdb keeps only in-frame clonotypes and omits some of them. The sample contains about 200,000 clones, about 76% of which appear only once. Sequencing was done on a sample of PBMCs. These receptors all stem from a male donor in good health and CMV-seropositive.

The chain has TRBV7-9 and TRBJ1-4; D may be TRBD1 (5 bases). The V and J ends lost 4 bases and 8 bases respectively, with 17 bases between them. Per germline, CDR1 SEHNR and CDR2 FQNEAQ (reference sequence). The CDR3 extends over 15 amino acids. The CDR3 nucleotides read TGTGCCAGCAGCTCCGACAGTTACATCGGAGAAAAACTGTTTTTT. As protein: CASSSDSYIGEKLFF.

The gene calls are TRBV6-1 and TRBJ2-7; 9 bases are a match to TRBD1. The CDR3 length is 15 residues. J gave up 3 bases and V 4 bases, and 7 bases lay outside the gene matches. Germline assignment: CDR1 MNHNS and CDR2 SASEGT. The CDR3 coding sequence is TGTGCCAGCAGTGGTAGTCGGACAGGGGTCTACGAGCAGTACTTC. It yields the protein CASSGSRTGVYEQYF.

This chain links TRBV7-9 with TRBJ1-2; D is perhaps TRBD1 (5 bases). The CDR3 loop spans 14 amino acids. Germline lookup yields CDR1 SEHNR and CDR2 FQNEAQ (reference sequence). V lost 11 bases and J lost 2, with 18 bases in between. The CDR3, as DNA: TGTGCCGGGGGGGTTTTAAACCCCAACTATGGCTACACCTTC. Its translation: CAGGVLNPNYGYTF.

This chain connects TRBV4-3 to TRBJ1-2; 10 bases agree with TRBD1. CDR3 length equals 16 residues. Germline-derived CDR1 and CDR2 are LGHNA and YSLEER. After removal of 0 bases from V and 5 bases from J, the junction contained 6 bases not matched to a gene. CDR3 region: CASSQDSGQGVYGYTF. For the CDR3, the DNA is TGCGCCAGCAGCCAAGATTCCGGACAGGGGGTTTATGGCTACACCTTC.

The gene calls are TRBV4-3 and TRBJ1-1; 9 nucleotides align to TRBD1. This CDR3 region has 15 residues. CDR1 is LGHNA, CDR2 YSLEER, per germline. J lost 5 bases, V lost 3 bases, and 7 bases had no gene match. The CDR3 DNA reads as TGCGCCAGCAGCCAGGGATTGGGGACAGGGACTGAAGCTTTCTTT. Translation gives CASSQGLGTGTEAFF.

The chain links TRBV5-1 to TRBJ2-1; 9 bases fit TRBD1. This CDR3 has 16 amino acids. Per the germline V gene, CDR1 is SGHRS and CDR2 is YFSETQ. V shed 0 bases, J shed 7 bases, and the junction held 8 bases outside the gene matches. The DNA of the CDR3 is TGCGCCAGCAGCTTGGGGATTTACGGGACAGGGAATGAGCAGTTCTTC. Translated, it gives CASSLGIYGTGNEQFF.

The V call is TRBV6-1, the J call TRBJ1-5, with a weak D call TRBD1 (5 bases). The CDR3 has 14 residues. With 10 bases removed from V and 5 bases from J, the gap between germline ends came to 18 bases. Germline V gene data show CDR1 as MNHNS and CDR2 as SASEGT. The chain's CDR3 is CATSLRSRDQPQHF. In DNA, the CDR3 is TGTGCCACCTCGCTTCGTTCCAGGGATCAGCCCCAGCATTTT.

The genes are TRBV2 and TRBJ1-2; 10 nucleotides line up with TRBD1. V gave up 3 bases and J gave up 5 bases; unmatched junction bases: 6. CDR1 and CDR2 (germline): SNHLY, FYNNEI. The CDR3 loop spans 15 amino acids. The CDR3 sequence: CASSEGTGVGYGYTF. For the CDR3, the DNA is TGTGCCAGCAGTGAGGGGACAGGGGTAGGGTATGGCTACACCTTC.

This chain connects TRBV5-4 to TRBJ1-1; D not certain. V was clipped by 1 base and J by 4 bases, with 11 bases between them. Germline CDR1 reads SGHNT; CDR2 reads YYREEE (reference sequence). This CDR3 has 14 residues. CDR3 amino acids: CASSLSQATTEAFF. The CDR3 coding sequence is TGTGCCAGCAGCTTGAGCCAGGCCACCACTGAAGCTTTCTTT.

The chain combines TRBV7-2 with TRBJ1-4; 8 bases map to TRBD1. Germline-derived CDR1 and CDR2 are SGHTA and FQGNSA. The CDR3 totals 15 residues. V dropped 1 base and J dropped 10; count of bases not matched to a gene: 8. CDR3 residues: CASSLGPGQDGKLFF. As DNA, the CDR3 is TGTGCCAGCAGCTTAGGTCCGGGACAGGACGGAAAACTGTTTTTT.

This clone was found a few times. The gene calls are TRBV28 and TRBJ2-7, with 12 bases fitting TRBD2. From germline, CDR1 is MDHEN and CDR2 SYDVKM. The junction had 5 bases not matched to a gene; V was cut back by 6 bases and J by 2 bases. This CDR3 spans 15 amino acids. The CDR3 reads CASSLGLAGTYEQYF. DNA for the CDR3: TGTGCCAGCAGCTTAGGACTAGCGGGGACCTACGAGCAGTACTTC.

V and J are TRBV6-5 and TRBJ2-4; TRBD2 might be the D (5 bases). The V end lost 7 bases, the J end lost 0 bases, and 10 bases lay between the germline ends. Germline CDR1 reads MNHEY; CDR2 reads SVGAGI. This CDR3 comprises 14 residues. The CDR3 spells CASTSDLAKNIQYF. The CDR3 bases are TGTGCCAGCACCTCGGACTTAGCCAAAAACATTCAGTACTTC.

V is TRBV4-2 and J is TRBJ1-2; 9 nucleotides line up with TRBD1. Germline CDR1 and CDR2: LGHNA and YNFKEQ. V was clipped by 0 bases and J by 8 bases; unmatched bases: 7. The CDR3 covers 15 residues. DNA for the CDR3: TGTGCCAGCAGCCAAGAAAAGGGACAGGGTTTAGGCTACACCTTC. Protein product: CASSQEKGQGLGYTF.